Below, one TCR beta chain is given with its context. During its preparation, the TCRbeta library received unique molecular identifiers. MiXCR, applied by TCRdb to the PCR reads, yields one record per CDR3 protein. The repertoire has 200,000 to 250,000 distinct CDR3 sequences, around 12% of them found once; the top ten carry about 2.6%. CDR3 size: 13 residues. Trimming took off 5 bases at V and 9 bases at J, with 16 bases between the two ends. From germline, CDR1 is LGHNA and CDR2 YNFKEQ. This entry belongs to a study of T-cell reconstitution after alpha-beta-depleted transplantation in children. This receptor was identified in a human donor who donated a stem cell graft to a child with acute lymphoblastic leukemia. The V and J genes are TRBV4-2 and TRBJ2-5; weak D call: TRBD1 (6 bases). This specimen was PBMCs from the stem cell graft donor, taken from the stem cell graft. The CDR3 DNA is TGTGCCAGCAGCATGGACAGCCACGGGGCCCAGTACTTC. Its protein is CASSMDSHGAQYF.